This T cell receptor beta chain was captured in a study of blood T cell repertoires in COVID-19. Profiled with immunoSEQ multiplex PCR; TCRdb holds only in-frame clones, not every one. Of about 200,000 clones detected, more than 70% appear once; the ten largest clones hold approximately 8%. V was clipped by 4 bases and J by 6 bases, with 10 bases between them. The V gene's germline CDR1 is MDHEN and CDR2 SYDVKM. The CDR3 consists of 14 residues. The chain couples TRBV28 to TRBJ1-6, with D perhaps TRBD1 (5 bases). The sequence was collected from a woman aged 18-29 years who had recovered from COVID-19. Sequenced sample: PBMCs or T cells enriched from blood (not recorded which). Here the CDR3 reads CASSWGRSNSPLHF. In DNA form, the CDR3 reads TGTGCCAGCAGTTGGGGCAGGTCTAATTCACCCCTCCACTTT.